This TCR beta chain emerged from a study of cytomegalovirus exposure and HLA in healthy donors (dated by TCRdb to about 2017). Context from the whole study: An earlier analysis of 550 to 700 of the donors reported 250 to 350 Gb of sequence data and 117 million unique TCR beta sequences from about 179 million T cells. Several DR-DQ haplotypes were treated as single units for association and clustering because of strong linkage in the cohort. A later analysis re-analyzed previously published TCR beta repertoires from roughly 600 donors and added high-resolution HLA genotyping to study TCR occurrence patterns. Rather than using new phenotypic data, the later analysis identified candidate immune exposures from TCR beta sequences and from how often those sequences occurred across donors. HLA typing covered class I and class II loci at four-digit resolution. A separate validation cohort of roughly 110 different subjects was used in addition to the 666-subject first cohort. An early release covering some 640 HLA-typed donors comprised approximately 290 gigabases of sequencing data and tens of millions of unique TCR sequences. High-throughput TCR immunosequencing, statistical association of individual TCRs with disease status, and machine learning were combined to predict cytomegalovirus infection status. To decide whether each TCR beta V gene segment behaved as functional or pseudogenic, an earlier analysis of some 540 of the donors relied on high-throughput TCR beta sequencing. Among around 400 genotyped donors of the cohort, an average of around 220,000 unique TCR beta nucleotide sequences was sequenced per donor, of which about 19% were non-productive. Using immunosequencing, the study profiled T cell repertoires from around 670 subjects and related those repertoires to cytomegalovirus serostatus. A later genetic analysis took genome-wide SNP genotypes for about 60% of the roughly 670 donors and used that subset as a discovery cohort. The number of typed donors differed by locus: roughly 620-630 for A, B, C, DRB1 and DQB1; about 520 for DQA1; 606 for DPA1; and 450 to 480 for DPB1. Among the roughly 400 genotyped donors, approximately 82% belonged to the genetic ancestry cluster associated with self-reported Caucasian donors. All discovery cohort repertoires had been generated on a single sequencing platform. The study aimed to test whether cataloging public T cell receptors could reveal signatures of past pathogen exposure. Donor age, sex, ethnicity and CMV serostatus were compiled together with the repertoire data. Beyond this particular receptor, the publication reports: The study gave a list of about 160 TCR beta chains associated with cytomegalovirus. In a later analysis, TCR association rates were found to vary across HLA loci, with the most associated TCRs seen for DRB1 alleles and the fewest for HLA-C alleles. A later analysis found that most CMV-associated TCR beta chains appeared HLA-restricted, with HLA associations seemingly driven largely by CMV exposure. According to a later analysis, parvovirus B19, influenza, CMV and Epstein-Barr virus appeared linked to several top co-occurrence clusters. Most TCR sequences were seen in very few donors, while some public TCRs were found in many individuals. Sequencing depth was assumed to be roughly uniform across donors in the presence/absence analyses, though that assumption may not hold. In both the original and validation cohorts, the classifier was reported to diagnose cytomegalovirus status with high specificity and sensitivity. Because counts were too low, seventeen rarely observed V segments, including chromosome 9 orphons, were excluded from the earlier analysis of several hundred of the donors. CMV serostatus was the only immune exposure information available for the cohort. Some IMGT-functional V segments, including TRBV6-2 and TRBV6-3, could not be distinguished by the 87-base-pair reads and were therefore excluded. A further reported finding was that TCR beta sequences accurately predicted the HLA-A and HLA-B alleles for most subjects in the first cohort. The cohort was sequenced for TCR beta chains only, and without alpha or paired-chain data the features that could be detected were limited. An earlier analysis of some 590 of the donors showed that most TCR beta V segments appeared in productive rearrangements either about 87% or about 30% of the time, which broadly matched IMGT annotations. The sequencing pipeline was judged likely to have produced a cluster of highly shared sequence variants as a technical artifact. Assigning TCR associations to individual alleles was difficult when HLA alleles, especially DR and DQ, strongly co-occurred. In a later analysis, HLA-associated TCR beta chains showed more clonal expansion and lower generation probabilities than non-associated chains that were equally common. Because HLA typing was unavailable for some donors at each locus, only the typed subset was used in association tests. According to a later genetic analysis, donors in an Asian-associated ancestry cluster had fewer N-insertions in productive TCRs than the approximately 670-donor mean. Specific HLA alleles were associated with 16,951 TCR beta sequences at a false discovery rate of 0.05 in a later analysis. The authors suggested that the approach could potentially be extended to other disease states and immunological phenotypes. In vitro tests confirmed that a few of the cytomegalovirus-associated TCR beta chains recognize cytomegalovirus antigens. Linkage disequilibrium might explain the correlated functional status among segregating V segments, but an unknown experimental factor could not be excluded. V-gene and J-gene trimming of TCR beta chains was associated with a missense DCLRE1C variant in a later genetic analysis, and the association was replicated in an independent cohort.

Library preparation was by the immunoSEQ multiplex PCR assay. A mixture of 60 forward primers for TCR Vbeta segments and 13 reverse primers for TCR Jbeta segments was used in the multiplex PCR. A multiplex PCR assay on genomic DNA amplified the CDR3 region of rearranged TCR beta genes. The Illumina HiSeq System was used to sequence the amplified TCR beta libraries as 87-base-pair reads. The original methods were these. A later analysis tallied 75 million to 95 million unique TCR beta chains across the 666 repertoires, and 10 million to 11 million of those chains were shared by two or more donors. A nearest-neighbor algorithm error-corrected the raw reads and collapsed the reads into unique sequences, merging closely related sequences to remove PCR and sequencing errors. To assign V, D and J gene segments, CDR3 sequences were aligned to IMGT reference sequences. Each retained sequence needed at least a six-nucleotide match to both a V gene segment and a J gene segment. Rearrangements were classified as productive when the CDR3 lacked stop codons and remained in frame with V and J, and all other rearrangements were classified as non-productive. Following IMGT convention, CDR3 was defined as the stretch from the second conserved V-encoded cysteine to the conserved J-encoded phenylalanine. The earlier analysis of 587 of the donors excluded any sequence lacking an unambiguous match to a single V gene segment. In an earlier analysis of approximately 590 of the donors, V segments were called functional above 56.7% productive rearrangements and were called segregating when the between-donor standard deviation exceeded 5%. A statistical classification framework was built to diagnose cytomegalovirus status from the catalog of TCR beta chain sequences. In a later analysis, V and J genes were assigned by comparing TCR nucleotide sequences against IMGT/GENE-DB human TR gene sequences. The TCRdist pipeline was used in a later analysis to assign CDR3 sequences and most-parsimonious VDJ recombination scenarios. In a later analysis, each TCR beta chain was defined by its CDR3 amino acid sequence together with its V-gene family, and reads lacking a unique V-gene family were excluded. A later analysis removed over 500 highly shared, low-generation-probability nucleotide sequences to deal with suspected cross-contamination and a sequencing artifact. A later analysis calculated a clonal expansion index for each public chain from normalized within-repertoire ranks of inferred template counts. A later analysis computed generation probabilities with a VDJ recombination model fitted to out-of-frame rearrangements, and checked the results against IGoR. In a later analysis, TCR-TCR, TCR-HLA and TCR-CMV co-occurrence was scored with hypergeometric tests, and a repertoire-size bias correction was applied to TCR pairs. To estimate false discovery rates, a later analysis permuted the HLA or CMV assignments 20 times. In a later analysis, co-occurring TCRs were grouped using DBSCAN, and TCRdist sequence similarity was added for clustering within HLA-allele-positive subsets. Repertoires with fewer than 30,000 or more than 120,000 public chains, plus five repertoires with anomalous nucleotide sharing, were excluded from co-occurrence clustering. Drawn from immuneACCESS, this table holds only the in-frame rearrangements with V and J called that TCRdb kept. Clones are partly lost; checked studies trace under half to an unresolved V gene and leave the rest unexplained. From that table come the V and J calls and clone size; the DNA was used to work out D and trimming. In all, the sample holds around 300,000 clones, and around four fifths of those were seen once. 1.5% to 2.5% of the sample goes to the ten largest clones.

In total, roughly 710 healthy bone marrow donors made up the cohort. All cohort members were sampled while nominally healthy, although unrecorded immune exposures were likely present. The donor tested CMV seropositive, placing the donor among the 250 to 300 seropositive members of the cohort. Every donor gave a peripheral blood sample, and the peripheral blood mononuclear cells from that sample were used for TCR beta sequencing. Genomic DNA extraction from the blood cell samples was performed with the Qiagen DNeasy Blood Extraction Kit. CDR1 and CDR2, looked up from the germline V gene, are SGDLS and YYNGEE. For this chain, trimming is 7 bases at the V end and 0 bases at the J end, and the number of junction bases without a gene match is 1. The CDR3 spans 13 residues, from the cysteine through the phenylalanine. Of the read, only the CDR3 DNA is kept; its 39 bases are in frame from base 1. In the case of this clone: Which antigen it targets is not known. Per-nucleotide qualities are absent, and no much larger clonotype sits a single base away.

This TCR was sampled from a woman between 35 and 50 years old in good health and CMV-seropositive. The sequencing sample was made of PBMCs. In this chain, TRBV9 is recombined with TRBJ2-3, with 8 bases in between that match TRBD1. CDR3 region: CASQGASTDTQYF. The nucleotide sequence reads as follows: TGTGCCAGCCAGGGGGCGAGCACAGATACGCAGTATTTT.